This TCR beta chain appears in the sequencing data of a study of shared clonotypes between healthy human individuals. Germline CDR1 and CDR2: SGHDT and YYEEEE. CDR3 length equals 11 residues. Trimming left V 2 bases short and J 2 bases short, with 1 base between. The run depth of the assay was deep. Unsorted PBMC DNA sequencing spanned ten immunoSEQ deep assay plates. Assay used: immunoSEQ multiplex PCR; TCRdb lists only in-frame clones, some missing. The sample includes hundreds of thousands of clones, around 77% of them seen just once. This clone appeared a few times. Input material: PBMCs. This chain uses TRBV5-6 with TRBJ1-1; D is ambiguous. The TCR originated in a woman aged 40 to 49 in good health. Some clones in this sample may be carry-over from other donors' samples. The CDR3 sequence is CASSFNTEAFF. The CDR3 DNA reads TGTGCCAGCAGCTTTAACACTGAAGCTTTCTTT.